This T cell receptor (beta chain) was retrieved from a study of blood T cell repertoires in COVID-19. About the research overall: Researchers got acute and convalescent COVID-19 samples from the United States, Italy and Spain. The cDNA or gDNA used as material had been derived from T cells, B-cell-depleted T cells, or PBMCs.

Source study methods: From reference gene primer amplification, estimates of nucleated cell counts were derived. The data were produced by immunoSEQ multiplex PCR, yet TCRdb's version contains in-frame clones alone and is incomplete. That table supplies the V and J calls and clone size; D and trimming were determined from the DNA. The sample lists over 200,000 clones, roughly 87% occurring once. Trimming pared 0 bases from V and 0 bases from J, leaving 8 bases between. Germline lookup yields CDR1 SGHNT and CDR2 YENEEA. CDR3 length: 15 residues. This clonotype was obtained from a man between 35 and 55 years old with active or convalescent COVID-19. The V gene is TRBV11-3, the J gene TRBJ2-5, with D possibly being TRBD1 (7 bases). The sequenced sample consisted of peripheral blood. The CDR3 protein is CASSLDRGDQETQYF. CDR3 DNA: TGTGCCAGCAGCTTAGACAGGGGGGACCAAGAGACCCAGTACTTC.